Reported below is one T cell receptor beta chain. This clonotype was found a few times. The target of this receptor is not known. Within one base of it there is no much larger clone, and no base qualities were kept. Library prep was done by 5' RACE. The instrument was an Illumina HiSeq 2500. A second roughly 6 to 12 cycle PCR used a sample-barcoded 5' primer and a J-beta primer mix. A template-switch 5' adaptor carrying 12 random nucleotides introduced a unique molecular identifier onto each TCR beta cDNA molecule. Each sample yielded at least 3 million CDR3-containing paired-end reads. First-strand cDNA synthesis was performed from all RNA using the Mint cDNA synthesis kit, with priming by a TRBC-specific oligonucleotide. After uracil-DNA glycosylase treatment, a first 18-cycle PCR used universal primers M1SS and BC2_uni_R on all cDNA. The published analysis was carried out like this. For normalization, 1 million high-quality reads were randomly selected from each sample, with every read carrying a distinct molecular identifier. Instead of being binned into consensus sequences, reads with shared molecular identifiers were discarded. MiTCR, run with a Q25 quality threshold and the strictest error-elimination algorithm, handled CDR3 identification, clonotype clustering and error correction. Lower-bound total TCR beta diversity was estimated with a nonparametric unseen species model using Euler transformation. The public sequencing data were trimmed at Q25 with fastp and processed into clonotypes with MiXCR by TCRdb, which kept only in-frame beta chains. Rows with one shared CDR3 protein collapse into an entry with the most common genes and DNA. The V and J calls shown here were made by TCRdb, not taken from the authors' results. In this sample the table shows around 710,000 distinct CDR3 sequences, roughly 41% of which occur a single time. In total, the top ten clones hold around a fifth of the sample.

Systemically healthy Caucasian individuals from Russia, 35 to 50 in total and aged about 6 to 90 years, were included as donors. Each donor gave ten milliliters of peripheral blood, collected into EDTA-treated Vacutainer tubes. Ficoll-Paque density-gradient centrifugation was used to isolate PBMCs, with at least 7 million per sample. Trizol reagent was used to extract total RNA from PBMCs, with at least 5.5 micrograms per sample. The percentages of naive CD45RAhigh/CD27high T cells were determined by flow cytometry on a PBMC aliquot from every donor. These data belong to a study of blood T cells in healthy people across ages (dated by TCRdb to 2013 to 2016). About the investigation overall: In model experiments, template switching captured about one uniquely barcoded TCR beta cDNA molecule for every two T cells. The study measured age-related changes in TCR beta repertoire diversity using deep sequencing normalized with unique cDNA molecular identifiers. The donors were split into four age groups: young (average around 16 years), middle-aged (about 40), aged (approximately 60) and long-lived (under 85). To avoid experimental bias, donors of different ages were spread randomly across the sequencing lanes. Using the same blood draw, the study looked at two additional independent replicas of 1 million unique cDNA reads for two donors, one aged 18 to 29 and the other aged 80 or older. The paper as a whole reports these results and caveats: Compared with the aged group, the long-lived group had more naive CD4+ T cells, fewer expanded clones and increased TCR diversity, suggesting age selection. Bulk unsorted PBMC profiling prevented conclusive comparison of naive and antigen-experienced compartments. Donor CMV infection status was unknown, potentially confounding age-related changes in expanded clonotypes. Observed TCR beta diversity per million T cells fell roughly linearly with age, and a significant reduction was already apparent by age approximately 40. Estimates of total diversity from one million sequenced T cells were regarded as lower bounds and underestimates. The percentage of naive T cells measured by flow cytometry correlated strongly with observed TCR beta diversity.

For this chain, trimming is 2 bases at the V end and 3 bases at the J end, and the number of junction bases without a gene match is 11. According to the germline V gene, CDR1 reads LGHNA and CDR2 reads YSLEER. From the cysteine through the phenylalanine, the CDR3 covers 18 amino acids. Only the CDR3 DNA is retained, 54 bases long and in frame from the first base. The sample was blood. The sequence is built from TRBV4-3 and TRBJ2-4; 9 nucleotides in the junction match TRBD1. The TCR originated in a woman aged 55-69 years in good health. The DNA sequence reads TGCGCCAGCAGCCAATATACTGGGACAGGGTCGATCAAAAACATTCAGTACTTC. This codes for CASSQYTGTGSIKNIQYF.